The next 27 T cell receptor beta chains were all read from a single sample in a study of Ad26.COV2.S vaccination and SARS-CoV-2 variants. Sample treatment: about 20 received Ad26.COV2.S at low or high dose, single or two shots; about 5 received placebo; per-sample allocation not given. Sampling was done on day 63 after the first vaccine or placebo injection. Using immunoSEQ multiplex PCR, the repertoire was profiled, and TCRdb retains in-frame clones only, with some absent. Among 300,000 to 350,000 clones listed, approximately 87% were seen once. Material: peripheral blood, obtained in a trial of Ad26.COV2.S vaccine versus placebo. The source of these receptors is a person between 18 and 65 years old who received the Ad26.COV2.S COVID-19 vaccine or a placebo.

The chain couples TRBV2 to TRBJ1-2, with TRBD1 matching over 7 bases. Germline values: CDR1 SNHLY, CDR2 FYNNEI. CDR3 length: 12 amino acids. The V gene end was trimmed by 6 bases and the J gene end by 5 bases; junction bases not matched to a gene: 3. The CDR3 DNA reads as TGTGCCAGCAGCAAGACAGGGTATGGCTACACCTTC. This gives the protein CASSKTGYGYTF.

This chain links TRBV11-2 with TRBJ1-2; weak D call: TRBD1 (6 bases). Deletions cut 1 base from V and 6 bases from J, with 12 bases between. Per germline, CDR1 SGHAT and CDR2 FQNNGV. The CDR3 length is 14 residues. The CDR3, as DNA: TGTGCCAGCAGCTTAGTACAGGGCGGCCATGGCTACACCTTC. This codes for CASSLVQGGHGYTF.

V is TRBV18 and J is TRBJ2-5; TRBD2 matches at 9 bases. Germline V gene lookup returns CDR1 KGHSH and CDR2 LQKENI. The CDR3 runs to 13 residues. V was clipped by 8 bases and J by 5 bases; unmatched bases: 6. The CDR3 loop is CASVPSGKETQYF. Written as DNA, the CDR3 is TGTGCCAGCGTTCCTAGCGGGAAGGAGACCCAGTACTTC. Full variable domain (remainder filled in from reference TRBV18 and TRBJ2-5): NAGVMQNPRHLVRRRGQEARLRCSPMKGHSHVYWYRQLPEEGLKFMVYLQKENIIDESGMPKERFSAEFPKEGPSILRIQQVVRGDSAAYFCASVPSGKETQYFGPGTRLLVL.

The count of this clone is one. The CDR3 coding sequence is TGTGCCAGCAGTGAAATAGGGCAGGGGATCCCAGTAGGCCAAGAGACCCAGTACTTC. This gives the protein CASSEIGQGIPVGQETQYF. V is TRBV2 and J is TRBJ2-5, with a possible D match to TRBD1 (6 bases). V dropped 2 bases and J dropped 1 base, with 23 bases sitting between them. The CDR3 extends over 19 amino acids. Germline-derived CDR1 and CDR2 are SNHLY and FYNNEI. The whole variable domain, remainder taken from reference TRBV2 and TRBJ2-5, is EPEVTQTPSHQVTQMGQEVILRCVPISNHLYFYWYRQILGQKVEFLVSFYNNEISEKSEIFDDQFSVERPDGSNFTLKIRSTKLEDSAMYFCASSEIGQGIPVGQETQYFGPGTRLLVL.

This chain links TRBV7-2 with TRBJ2-7, with TRBD2 matching 11 bases. The CDR3 has 16 residues. Germline V gives CDR1 SGHTA, CDR2 FQGNSA. The J segment lost 2 bases and the V segment lost 1 base, leaving 4 bases of the junction unmatched. CDR3 in amino acids: CASSLELAGGAYEQYF. The CDR3 nucleotides read TGTGCCAGCAGCTTAGAGCTAGCGGGGGGAGCCTACGAGCAGTACTTC.

This clone was picked up one time. The J gene is TRBJ1-2, the V gene TRBV4-1, with D perhaps TRBD1 (5 bases). This CDR3 spans 16 amino acids. Looked up from germline, CDR1 is MGHRA and CDR2 is YSYEKL. V was clipped by 1 base and J by 8 bases, with 20 bases between them. Here the CDR3 DNA reads TGCGCCAGCAGCCAAGCCCCGGCGGGGGGGGTCCAGGGCTACACCTTC. It codes for CASSQAPAGGVQGYTF.

The gene calls are TRBV12-3 or TRBV12-4 and TRBJ1-2; D not resolved. The length of the CDR3 is 12 residues. Between the trimmed V and J ends, which lost 5 bases and 4 bases, there was a span of 8 bases. The CDR3 here is CASSQDFYGYTF. The CDR3 nucleotides are TGTGCCAGCAGTCAAGACTTCTATGGCTACACCTTC.

This clone was detected ten times or more. The V gene is TRBV5-4, the J gene TRBJ2-2; 7 positions agree with TRBD1. The CDR3 runs to 15 residues. Germline CDR1 is SGHNT and CDR2 is YYREEE (reference sequence). With V trimmed by 4 bases and J by 5 bases, 8 bases remained unmatched. The CDR3 bases are TGTGCCAGCAGCCCAGGAGACAGGGAAACCGGGGAGCTGTTTTTT. It specifies CASSPGDRETGELFF.

This clone was detected a few times. The chain carries TRBV6-5 and TRBJ1-2; D is ambiguous. The CDR3 is 13 residues long. Trimming pared 5 bases from V and 8 bases from J, leaving 15 bases between. Germline V gene data show CDR1 as MNHEY and CDR2 as SVGAGI. The CDR3: CASSRLFSGGYTF. The DNA of the CDR3 is TGTGCCAGCAGTCGACTCTTCTCGGGGGGCTACACCTTC.

This chain's CDR3 is CASTNLAGAQETQYF. In nucleotides, the CDR3 is TGTGCCAGCACTAATTTAGCGGGAGCGCAAGAGACCCAGTACTTC. V and J are TRBV7-2 and TRBJ2-5; 9 bases are a match to TRBD2. Germline lookup yields CDR1 SGHTA and CDR2 FQGNSA. The CDR3 extends over 15 amino acids. The V and J ends lost 7 bases and 2 bases, in that order; junction bases with no gene match: 8.

V gene TRBV7-2 combines with J gene TRBJ2-2; no clear D gene. Trimming cost V 2 bases and J 7 bases, with 11 bases left between them. CDR1 and CDR2 (germline): SGHTA, FQGNSA. The CDR3 runs to 14 residues. CDR3 loop: CASSLHSKDGELFF. As DNA, the CDR3 is TGTGCCAGCAGCTTACATTCGAAGGACGGGGAGCTGTTTTTT. Looking up the rest from reference TRBV7-2 and TRBJ2-2 gives the full variable domain: GAGVSQSPSNKVTEKGKDVELRCDPISGHTALYWYRQSLGQGLEFLIYFQGNSAPDKSGLPSDRFSAERTGGSVSTLTIQRTQQEDSAVYLCASSLHSKDGELFFGEGSRLTVL.

V usage is TRBV18 and J usage is TRBJ1-5; a weak D match, TRBD1 (5 bases). Between the trimmed V and J ends, which lost 6 bases and 5 bases, there was a span of 11 bases. The length of the CDR3 is 13 residues. Germline V gene data show CDR1 as KGHSH and CDR2 as LQKENI. In DNA form, the CDR3 reads TGTGCCAGCTCGCCGACAGCGGATCAGCCCCAGCATTTT. This codes for CASSPTADQPQHF.

The rearrangement links TRBV3-1 (or the pseudogene TRBV3-2) to TRBJ2-1; 10 bases align to TRBD2. Germline V CDR1 and CDR2: LGHDT, YNNKEL (reference sequence). V lost 1 base and J lost 1; bases outside the gene matches: 4. There are 17 residues in the CDR3. This CDR3 reads CASSQVRTSGSYNEQFF. In nucleotides, the CDR3 is TGTGCCAGCAGCCAAGTCAGGACTAGCGGTTCCTACAATGAGCAGTTCTTC.

This sequence joins TRBV2 and TRBJ1-5, with D possibly being TRBD1 (6 bases). This CDR3 is built from 13 residues. Germline V gene data show CDR1 as SNHLY and CDR2 as FYNNEI. V was shortened by 7 bases and J by 0 bases, with 7 bases between the two germline ends. CDR3 nucleotides: TGTGCCAGCACCAGGGGTAGCAATCAGCCCCAGCATTTT. Encoded protein: CASTRGSNQPQHF.

V and J are TRBV28 and TRBJ1-2; no reliable D call. Trimming left V 1 base short and J 1 base short, with 7 bases between. CDR3 length: 14 residues. Germline values: CDR1 MDHEN, CDR2 SYDVKM. CDR3 residues: CASSLLSLNYGYTF. CDR3 bases: TGTGCCAGCAGTTTATTGAGCCTTAACTATGGCTACACCTTC.

V gene TRBV19 combines with J gene TRBJ2-7, with 10 bases matching TRBD2. The CDR3 has 14 residues. V shed 6 bases, J shed 2 bases, and the junction held 4 bases outside the gene matches. The germline V gene encodes CDR1 LNHDA and CDR2 SQIVND (reference sequence). Written as DNA, the CDR3 is TGTGCCAGTAGATTCACTAGCGGGGCCTACGAGCAGTACTTC. Residues: CASRFTSGAYEQYF.

The chain combines TRBV5-1 with TRBJ2-1; 8 bases align to TRBD2. The V and J ends lost 1 base and 6 bases, in that order; junction bases with no gene match: 9. Germline V gene data show CDR1 as SGHRS and CDR2 as YFSETQ. CDR3 length equals 16 residues. The CDR3 nucleotides read TGCGCCAGCAGCTTGTTTGCGAGCGGGAGAAGCAATGAGCAGTTCTTC. This translates into CASSLFASGRSNEQFF.

This rearrangement joins TRBV3-1 (or the pseudogene TRBV3-2) to TRBJ2-2; D gene uncertain. CDR3 length equals 15 residues. The V and J ends lost 0 bases and 6 bases respectively, with 11 bases between them. Germline V CDR1 and CDR2: LGHDT, YNNKEL (reference sequence). The CDR3 is CASSQEGRTPGELFF. The DNA for the CDR3 is TGTGCCAGCAGCCAAGAAGGGCGGACCCCCGGGGAGCTGTTTTTT.

Comment on this clone: The junction departs from the called germline gene at one end, perhaps through a read error. This chain uses TRBV18 with TRBJ2-6; perhaps TRBD2 as D (5 bases). Germline V gene lookup returns CDR1 KGHSH and CDR2 LQKENI. This CDR3 comprises 15 residues. The CDR3 reads CASSPRESGPNVLTF. The CDR3 region has the DNA TGTGCCAGCTCACCAAGGGAGAGTGGGCCCAACGTCCTGACTTTC. The whole variable domain, remainder taken from reference TRBV18 and TRBJ2-6, is NAGVMQNPRHLVRRRGQEARLRCSPMKGHSHVYWYRQLPEEGLKFMVYLQKENIIDESGMPKERFSAEFPKEGPSILRIQQVVRGDSAAYFCASSPRESGPNVLTFGAGSRLTVL.

With respect to this clone: Other nucleotide sequences in the sample specify the same CDR3. The rearrangement links TRBV24-1 to TRBJ2-2, with unresolved D. This CDR3 is 13 amino acids long. From germline, CDR1 is KGHDR and CDR2 SFDVKD. V lost 4 bases, J lost 0 bases, and 2 bases lay in between. CDR3 DNA sequence: TGTGCCACCAGTGAAACGAACACCGGGGAGCTGTTTTTT. It translates to CATSETNTGELFF.

The J gene is TRBJ1-1, the V gene TRBV7-2; D is uncertain. CDR1 SGHTA and CDR2 FQGNSA come from the germline V gene. The CDR3 sequence is 14 residues long. The V end was cut by 6 bases, the J end by 4 bases, with 15 bases between. CDR3 sequence reads: CASRYKALGTEAFF. DNA for the CDR3: TGTGCCAGCAGGTATAAGGCCCTGGGCACTGAAGCTTTCTTT.

This clone was detected only a few times. This chain links TRBV4-3 with TRBJ2-6; perhaps TRBD1 as D (8 bases). The CDR3 spans 21 residues. Trimming pared 0 bases from V and 0 bases from J, leaving 21 bases between. The germline gives CDR1 LGHNA, CDR2 YSLEER. The CDR3 sequence is CASSQDQGASGFFSGANVLTF. The CDR3 nucleotides are TGCGCCAGCAGCCAAGACCAGGGGGCTAGCGGTTTTTTCTCTGGGGCCAACGTCCTGACTTTC.

The J gene is TRBJ1-1, the V gene TRBV29-1; D is ambiguous. V lost 6 bases to trimming and J lost 4 bases, with 6 bases between them. CDR3 size: 10 residues. CDR1 and CDR2 (germline): SQVTM, ANQGSEA. The chain's CDR3 is CSVKGTEAFF. CDR3 nucleotide sequence: TGCAGCGTAAAGGGCACTGAAGCTTTCTTT.

This chain joins TRBV4-1 and TRBJ1-6; 8 bases match TRBD1. The CDR3 runs 16 residues. The V gene end was trimmed by 8 bases and the J gene end by 10 bases; junction bases not matched to a gene: 16. Germline CDR1 MGHRA, CDR2 YSYEKL. In DNA, the CDR3 is TGCGCCAGCGAGCCGGCGCAGGGGGCTTTAGGATCACCCCTCCACTTT. Translated, it gives CASEPAQGALGSPLHF.

The gene calls are TRBV14 and TRBJ2-5; 7 bases agree with TRBD1. The CDR3 runs to 16 residues. Germline CDR1 SGHDN, CDR2 FVKESK. Trimming cost V 5 bases and J 3 bases; bases outside gene matches: 12. In nucleotides, the CDR3 is TGTGCCAGCAGCTATTTTTTTGGCAGGGGGAAAGAGACCCAGTACTTC. As protein: CASSYFFGRGKETQYF.

The chain links TRBV7-9 to TRBJ2-1; possibly TRBD1 or TRBD2 for D (6 bases each). Trimming shortened V by 1 base and J by 6 bases, and 13 bases separated the two germline ends. Per the germline V gene, CDR1 is SEHNR and CDR2 is FQNEAQ (reference sequence). This CDR3 is built from 15 residues. CDR3 nucleotide sequence: TGTGCCAGCAGCTTAGTTGAAGGGGGGTTCAATGAGCAGTTCTTC. It specifies CASSLVEGGFNEQFF.

The chain joins TRBV5-1 to TRBJ1-6, with 11 positions matching TRBD1. Germline values: CDR1 SGHRS, CDR2 YFSETQ. CDR3 length equals 16 residues. The junction had 4 bases not matched to a gene; V was cut back by 3 bases and J by 5 bases. The DNA of the CDR3 is TGCGCCAGCAGCTCGGGACAGGGGGAAGATAATTCACCCCTCCACTTT. Its protein product is CASSSGQGEDNSPLHF.